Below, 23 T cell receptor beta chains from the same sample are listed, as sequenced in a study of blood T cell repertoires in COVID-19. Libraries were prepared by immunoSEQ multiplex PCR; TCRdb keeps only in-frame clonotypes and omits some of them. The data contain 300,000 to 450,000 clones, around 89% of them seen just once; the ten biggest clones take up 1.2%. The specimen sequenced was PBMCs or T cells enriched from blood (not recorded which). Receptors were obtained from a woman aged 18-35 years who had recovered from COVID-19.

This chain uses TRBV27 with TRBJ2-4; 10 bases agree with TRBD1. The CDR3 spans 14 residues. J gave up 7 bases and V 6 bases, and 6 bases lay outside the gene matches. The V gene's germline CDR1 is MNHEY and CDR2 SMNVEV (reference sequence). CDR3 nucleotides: TGTGCCAGCAGAACATGGGGACAGGGGAACATTCAGTACTTC. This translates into CASRTWGQGNIQYF.

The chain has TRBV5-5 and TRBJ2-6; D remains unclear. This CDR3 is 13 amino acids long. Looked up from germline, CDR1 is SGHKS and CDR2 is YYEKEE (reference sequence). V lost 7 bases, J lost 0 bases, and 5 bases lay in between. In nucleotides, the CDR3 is TGTGCCAGCGAGAGCTCTGGGGCCAACGTCCTGACTTTC. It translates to CASESSGANVLTF.

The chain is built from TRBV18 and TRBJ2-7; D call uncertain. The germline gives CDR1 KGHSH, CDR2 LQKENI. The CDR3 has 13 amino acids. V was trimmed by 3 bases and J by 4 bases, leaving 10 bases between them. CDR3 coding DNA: TGTGCCAGCTCACCGCGTAGATCATACGAGCAGTACTTC. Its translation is CASSPRRSYEQYF.

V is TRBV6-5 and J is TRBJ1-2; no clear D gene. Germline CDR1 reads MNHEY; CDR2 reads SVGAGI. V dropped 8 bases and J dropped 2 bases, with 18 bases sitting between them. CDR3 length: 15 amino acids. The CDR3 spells CASDGGPTLNYGYTF. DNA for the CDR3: TGTGCCAGCGATGGAGGGCCGACCTTGAACTATGGCTACACCTTC.

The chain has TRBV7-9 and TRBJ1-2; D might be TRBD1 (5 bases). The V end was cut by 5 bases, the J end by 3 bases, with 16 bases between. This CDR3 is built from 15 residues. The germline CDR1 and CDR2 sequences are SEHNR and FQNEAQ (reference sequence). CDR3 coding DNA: TGTGCCAGCAGCGATCCTCTTCGGGGGGACTATGGCTACACCTTC. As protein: CASSDPLRGDYGYTF.

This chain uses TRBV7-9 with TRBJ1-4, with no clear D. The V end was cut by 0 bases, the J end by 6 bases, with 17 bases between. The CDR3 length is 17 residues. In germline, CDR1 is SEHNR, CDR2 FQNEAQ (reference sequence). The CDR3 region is CASSLAGAPSWDEKLFF. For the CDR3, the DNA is TGTGCCAGCAGCTTAGCGGGAGCACCATCGTGGGATGAAAAACTGTTTTTT.

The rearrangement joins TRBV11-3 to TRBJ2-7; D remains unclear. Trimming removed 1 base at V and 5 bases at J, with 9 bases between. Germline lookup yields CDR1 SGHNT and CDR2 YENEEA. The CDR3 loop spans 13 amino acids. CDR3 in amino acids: CASSLGTPHEQYF. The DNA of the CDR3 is TGTGCCAGCAGCTTAGGCACACCTCACGAGCAGTACTTC.

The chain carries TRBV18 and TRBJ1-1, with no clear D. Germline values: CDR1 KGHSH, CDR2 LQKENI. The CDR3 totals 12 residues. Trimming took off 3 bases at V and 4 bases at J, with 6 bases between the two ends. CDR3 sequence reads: CASSPEGTEAFF. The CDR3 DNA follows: TGTGCCAGCTCACCCGAGGGCACTGAAGCTTTCTTT.

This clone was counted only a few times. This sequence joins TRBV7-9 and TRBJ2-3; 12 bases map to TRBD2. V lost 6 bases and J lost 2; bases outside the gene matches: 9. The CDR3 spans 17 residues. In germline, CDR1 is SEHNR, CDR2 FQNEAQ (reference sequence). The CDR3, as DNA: TGTGCCAGCAGGGGGCGGACTAGCGGGGACCACACAGATACGCAGTATTTT. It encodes CASRGRTSGDHTDTQYF.

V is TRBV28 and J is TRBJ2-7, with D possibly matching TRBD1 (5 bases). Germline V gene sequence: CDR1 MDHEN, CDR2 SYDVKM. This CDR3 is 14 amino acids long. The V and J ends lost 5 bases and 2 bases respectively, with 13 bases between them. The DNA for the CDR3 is TGTGCCAGCAGTCCAAAGGGGTTACCCTACGAGCAGTACTTC. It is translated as CASSPKGLPYEQYF.

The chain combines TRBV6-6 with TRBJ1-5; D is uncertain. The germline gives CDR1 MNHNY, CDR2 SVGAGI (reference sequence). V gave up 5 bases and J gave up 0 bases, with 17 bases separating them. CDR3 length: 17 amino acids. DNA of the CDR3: TGTGCCAGCAGTCAACAGCCAGAACCATATAGCAATCAGCCCCAGCATTTT. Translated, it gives CASSQQPEPYSNQPQHF.

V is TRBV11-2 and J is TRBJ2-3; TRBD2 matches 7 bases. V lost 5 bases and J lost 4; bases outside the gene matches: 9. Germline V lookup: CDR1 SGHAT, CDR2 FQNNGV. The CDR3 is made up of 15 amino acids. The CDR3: CASSPQGLDSDTQYF. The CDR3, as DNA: TGTGCCAGCAGCCCTCAAGGACTAGACTCAGATACGCAGTATTTT.

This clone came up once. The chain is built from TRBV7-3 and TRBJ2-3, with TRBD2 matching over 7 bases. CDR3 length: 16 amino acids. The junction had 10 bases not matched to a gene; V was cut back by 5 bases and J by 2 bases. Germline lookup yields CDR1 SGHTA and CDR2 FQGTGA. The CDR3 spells CASSRGRGTNTDTQYF. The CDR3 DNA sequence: TGTGCCAGCAGCCGAGGGCGGGGGACGAACACAGATACGCAGTATTTT.

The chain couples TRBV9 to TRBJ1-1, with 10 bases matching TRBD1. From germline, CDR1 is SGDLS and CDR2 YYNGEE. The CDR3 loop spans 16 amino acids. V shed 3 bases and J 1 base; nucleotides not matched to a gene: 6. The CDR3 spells CASSAGQGVGNTEAFF. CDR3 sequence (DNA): TGTGCCAGCAGCGCAGGACAGGGGGTGGGGAACACTGAAGCTTTCTTT.

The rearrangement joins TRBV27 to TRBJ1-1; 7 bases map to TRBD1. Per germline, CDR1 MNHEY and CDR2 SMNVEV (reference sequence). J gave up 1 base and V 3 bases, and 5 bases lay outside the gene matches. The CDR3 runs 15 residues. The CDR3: CASSFGGGQNTEAFF. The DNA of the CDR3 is TGTGCCAGCAGTTTCGGAGGGGGCCAGAACACTGAAGCTTTCTTT.

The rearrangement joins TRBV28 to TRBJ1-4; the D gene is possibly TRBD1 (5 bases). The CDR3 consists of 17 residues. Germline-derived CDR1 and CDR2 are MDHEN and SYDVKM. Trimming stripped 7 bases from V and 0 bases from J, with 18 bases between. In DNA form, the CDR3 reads TGTGCCAGCACCTCCGGGGAGGGACCAGCAACTAATGAAAAACTGTTTTTT. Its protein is CASTSGEGPATNEKLFF.

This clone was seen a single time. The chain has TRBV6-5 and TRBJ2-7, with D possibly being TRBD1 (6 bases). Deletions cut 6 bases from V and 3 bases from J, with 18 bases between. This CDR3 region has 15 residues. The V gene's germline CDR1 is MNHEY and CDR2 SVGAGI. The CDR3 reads CASRRDRSVFYEQYF. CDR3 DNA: TGTGCCAGCAGAAGAGACAGGAGCGTTTTCTACGAGCAGTACTTC.

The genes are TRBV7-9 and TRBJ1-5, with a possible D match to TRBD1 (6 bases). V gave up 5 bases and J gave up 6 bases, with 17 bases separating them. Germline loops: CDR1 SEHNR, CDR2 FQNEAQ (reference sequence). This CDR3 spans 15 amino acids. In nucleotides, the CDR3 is TGTGCCAGCAGCCCTACAGGGACGCCGGGTCAGCCCCAGCATTTT. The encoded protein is CASSPTGTPGQPQHF.

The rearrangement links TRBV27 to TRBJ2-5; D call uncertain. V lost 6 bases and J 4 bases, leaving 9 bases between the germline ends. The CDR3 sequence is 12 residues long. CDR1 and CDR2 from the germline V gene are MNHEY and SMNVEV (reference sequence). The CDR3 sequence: CASSQAGETQYF. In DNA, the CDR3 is TGTGCCAGCAGCCAAGCAGGAGAGACCCAGTACTTC.

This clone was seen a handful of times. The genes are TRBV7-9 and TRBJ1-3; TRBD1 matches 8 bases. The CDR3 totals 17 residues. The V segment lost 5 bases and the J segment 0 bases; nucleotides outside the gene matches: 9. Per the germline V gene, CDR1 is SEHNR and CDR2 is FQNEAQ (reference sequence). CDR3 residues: CASSDQGQASSGNTIYF. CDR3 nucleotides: TGTGCCAGCAGCGATCAGGGACAGGCGAGCTCTGGAAACACCATATATTTT.

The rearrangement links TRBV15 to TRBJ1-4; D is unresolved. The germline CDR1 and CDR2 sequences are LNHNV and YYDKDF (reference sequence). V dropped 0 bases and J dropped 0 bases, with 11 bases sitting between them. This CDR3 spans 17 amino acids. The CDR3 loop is CATSRDLPQSTNEKLFF. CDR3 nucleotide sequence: TGTGCCACCAGCAGAGATCTTCCCCAGTCAACTAATGAAAAACTGTTTTTT.

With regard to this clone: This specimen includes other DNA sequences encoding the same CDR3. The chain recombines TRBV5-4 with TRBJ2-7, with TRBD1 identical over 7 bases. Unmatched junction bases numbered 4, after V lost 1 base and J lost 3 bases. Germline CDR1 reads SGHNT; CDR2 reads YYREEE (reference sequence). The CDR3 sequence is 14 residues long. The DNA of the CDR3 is TGTGCCAGCAGCTTGAACAGGGGAAACTACGAGCAGTACTTC. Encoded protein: CASSLNRGNYEQYF. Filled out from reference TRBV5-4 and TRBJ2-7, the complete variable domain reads ETGVTQSPTHLIKTRGQQVTLRCSSQSGHNTVSWYQQALGQGPQFIFQYYREEENGRGNFPPRFSGLQFPNYSSELNVNALELDDSALYLCASSLNRGNYEQYFGPGTRLTVT.

The CDR3 sequence: CSAGTVQNTEAFF. CDR3 nucleotides: TGCAGCGCGGGGACTGTCCAGAACACTGAAGCTTTCTTT. The V gene is TRBV29-1, the J gene TRBJ1-1, with a weak D call TRBD1 (5 bases). This CDR3 region has 13 residues. Germline-derived CDR1 and CDR2 are SQVTM and ANQGSEA. V was shortened by 7 bases and J by 1 base, with 13 bases between the two germline ends.